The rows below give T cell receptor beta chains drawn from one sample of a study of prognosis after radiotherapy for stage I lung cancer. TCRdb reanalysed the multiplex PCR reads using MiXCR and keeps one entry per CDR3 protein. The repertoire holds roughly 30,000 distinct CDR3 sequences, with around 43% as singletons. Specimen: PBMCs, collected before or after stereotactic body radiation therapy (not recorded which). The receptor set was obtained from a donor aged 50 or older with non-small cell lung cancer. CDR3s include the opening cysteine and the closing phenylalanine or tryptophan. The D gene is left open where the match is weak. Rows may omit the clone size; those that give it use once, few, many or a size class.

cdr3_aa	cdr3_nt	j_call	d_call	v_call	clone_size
CASSHRDSPLHF	TGTGCCAGCAGCCACCGGGATTCACCCCTCCACTTT	TRBJ1-6	-	TRBV7-8	many
CASSPVLRSQRPSAGELFF	TGTGCCAGCTCACCGGTACTAAGAAGTCAACGGCCTTCCGCCGGGGAGCTGTTTTTT	TRBJ2-2	-	TRBV18	-
CASSRVRGPGSNTGELFF	TGCGCCAGCAGCCGCGTCCGCGGACCAGGGTCGAACACCGGGGAGCTGTTTTTT	TRBJ2-2	-	TRBV4-1	-
CASSYRGPDTQYF	TGTGCCAGCAGCTACCGGGGGCCAGATACGCAGTATTTT	TRBJ2-3	-	TRBV7-3	many
CASSSTRLAGDKETQYF	TGTGCCAGCAGCTCGACAAGACTAGCGGGGGACAAAGAGACCCAGTACTTC	TRBJ2-5	TRBD2	TRBV7-9	-
CASSYGQGAVEFF	TGTGCCAGCAGTTACGGACAGGGGGCTGTGGAGTTCTTC	TRBJ2-1	TRBD1	TRBV27	-
CASGSPAGTIHEQYF	TGTGCCAGCGGATCCCCTGCAGGGACGATCCACGAGCAGTACTTC	TRBJ2-7	-	TRBV7-9	-
CASSVGGNSGNTIYF	TGTGCCAGCAGCGTAGGCGGGAACTCTGGAAACACCATATATTTT	TRBJ1-3	-	TRBV9	many
CASSTGTGGGGYQPQHF	TGTGCCAGCAGTACCGGGACAGGGGGCGGCGGATATCAGCCCCAGCATTTT	TRBJ1-5	TRBD1	TRBV12-3/TRBV12-4	many
CASSFPGALRPYEQYF	TGTGCCAGCAGTTTCCCGGGGGCTTTACGGCCCTACGAGCAGTACTTC	TRBJ2-7	-	TRBV28	many
CSAIPPWDSENTQYF	TGCAGTGCTATTCCCCCCTGGGACAGCGAAAATACGCAGTATTTT	TRBJ2-3	TRBD1	TRBV20-1	many
CASLSRLKSSEAFF	TGTGCCAGCCTATCCAGGCTGAAGAGTTCTGAAGCTTTCTTT	TRBJ1-1	-	TRBV6-1	-
CASSSGSQGNYGYTF	TGTGCCAGCAGCTCGGGTTCCCAGGGTAACTATGGCTACACCTTC	TRBJ1-2	-	TRBV6-1	-
CASSTGQGRNEQYF	TGTGCCAGTAGTACAGGACAGGGGAGGAACGAGCAGTACTTC	TRBJ2-7	TRBD1	TRBV19	many
CASSLAASSYEQYF	TGCGCCAGCAGCTTGGCAGCTTCTTCCTACGAGCAGTACTTC	TRBJ2-7	-	TRBV5-1	medium-sized
CSARRRGQGDTIYF	TGCAGTGCTAGACGAAGAGGACAGGGGGACACCATATATTTT	TRBJ1-3	TRBD1	TRBV20-1	many
CASSYGRTGGETQYF	TGTGCCAGCAGTTACGGTAGGACAGGCGGTGAGACCCAGTACTTC	TRBJ2-5	TRBD1	TRBV6-9	many
CASSPLRDGNTEAFF	TGTGCCAGTAGCCCCCTCCGGGACGGGAACACTGAAGCTTTCTTT	TRBJ1-1	-	TRBV19	many
CASSVGTGPRTGELVF	TGTGCCAGCAGCGTTGGGACAGGCCCTAGGACCGGGGAGCTGGTTTTT	TRBJ2-2	TRBD1	TRBV9	-
CASSSQITDTQYF	TGTGCCAGCAGTTCACAGATCACAGATACGCAGTATTTT	TRBJ2-3	-	TRBV28	many
CASSLKAGNTQYF	TGTGCCAGCAGCTTAAAGGCAGGGAATACGCAGTATTTT	TRBJ2-3	-	TRBV7-9	-
CASVIGADTQYF	TGTGCCAGCGTCATTGGGGCAGATACGCAGTATTTT	TRBJ2-3	-	TRBV7-9	many
CASSRRNKETQYF	TGTGCCAGCAGTCGGCGGAACAAAGAGACCCAGTACTTC	TRBJ2-5	-	TRBV6-1	-
CASSLMDSYGYTF	TGTGCCAGCAGCTTGATGGACAGCTATGGCTACACCTTC	TRBJ1-2	-	TRBV11-2	medium-sized
CASSLGQLPPEQYF	TGTGCCAGCAGCCTTGGACAGCTCCCACCCGAGCAGTACTTC	TRBJ2-7	-	TRBV7-2	-
CAGRPALGGYTF	TGTGCCGGACGACCGGCCTTAGGTGGCTACACCTTC	TRBJ1-2	-	TRBV28	many
CASEGTEAFF	TGTGCCAGCGAGGGCACTGAAGCTTTCTTT	TRBJ1-1	-	TRBV7-9	many
CASSLTRAGPSYEQYF	TGTGCCAGCAGCTTAACAAGGGCCGGGCCCTCCTACGAGCAGTACTTC	TRBJ2-7	-	TRBV7-3	-
CASSVTCNAFF	TGTGCCAGCAGTGTGACTTGTAACGCTTTCTTT	TRBJ1-1	-	TRBV28	-
CASSFSLTGGSYYNEQFF	TGTGCCAGCAGTTTCAGTCTCACGGGCGGGAGCTATTACAATGAGCAGTTCTTC	TRBJ2-1	TRBD2	TRBV12-3/TRBV12-4	many
CASSHMRVFGSFTGELFF	TGTGCCAGCAGCCACATGCGGGTCTTCGGGAGTTTCACCGGGGAGCTGTTTTTT	TRBJ2-2	-	TRBV7-2	once
CASSWDSGTGELFF	TGTGCCAGCAGCTGGGATAGCGGGACCGGGGAGCTGTTTTTT	TRBJ2-2	TRBD2	TRBV7-9	-
CASSQETGGRFDQPQHF	TGCGCCAGCAGCCAAGAAACAGGGGGGAGATTCGATCAGCCCCAGCATTTT	TRBJ1-5	TRBD1	TRBV4-1	many
CASSTPVGYNEQFF	TGTGCCAGCAGTACCCCCGTGGGATACAATGAGCAGTTCTTC	TRBJ2-1	-	TRBV2	-
CASSPEPGELFF	TGCGCCAGCAGCCCCGAGCCCGGGGAGCTGTTTTTT	TRBJ2-2	-	TRBV5-1	many
CASSYSGRREAFF	TGTGCCAGCAGTTACTCGGGCAGGCGTGAAGCTTTCTTT	TRBJ1-1	-	TRBV6-5	many
CASSDSPGAGVSYNEQFF	TGTGCCAGCAGTGATAGCCCGGGGGCGGGAGTCTCCTACAATGAGCAGTTCTTC	TRBJ2-1	-	TRBV6-2/TRBV6-3	many
CASRPPGHLGDTQYF	TGTGCCAGCAGACCCCCGGGACATCTCGGGGATACGCAGTATTTT	TRBJ2-3	-	TRBV6-2/TRBV6-3	-
CASSFGGPRDYGYTF	TGTGCCAGCAGCTTTGGGGGGCCAAGGGACTATGGCTACACCTTC	TRBJ1-2	-	TRBV11-3	-
CASTTGQGYEQYF	TGTGCCAGCACCACCGGACAGGGCTACGAGCAGTACTTC	TRBJ2-7	TRBD1	TRBV6-2/TRBV6-3	-
CASSLGLAGEANNEQFF	TGTGCCAGCAGCTTAGGACTAGCGGGAGAGGCTAACAATGAGCAGTTCTTC	TRBJ2-1	TRBD2	TRBV11-2	-
CASSLSFVTASGAFF	TGTGCCAGCAGTTTATCATTTGTGACCGCCTCGGGGGCTTTCTTT	TRBJ1-1	-	TRBV27	-
CASSLERGTAYSNQPQHF	TGTGCCAGCAGCTTGGAACGCGGGACAGCATATAGCAATCAGCCCCAGCATTTT	TRBJ1-5	TRBD1	TRBV5-8	many
CDSSPGRFRYGYTF	TGTGACAGCAGTCCCGGGAGATTTCGATATGGCTACACCTTC	TRBJ1-2	-	TRBV6-1	-
CASSVGRETQYF	TGTGCCAGCAGTGTTGGTCGGGAGACCCAGTACTTC	TRBJ2-5	-	TRBV2	many
CASSLQGHQADTQYF	TGTGCCAGCAGCTTGCAAGGTCATCAAGCAGATACGCAGTATTTT	TRBJ2-3	-	TRBV5-8	many